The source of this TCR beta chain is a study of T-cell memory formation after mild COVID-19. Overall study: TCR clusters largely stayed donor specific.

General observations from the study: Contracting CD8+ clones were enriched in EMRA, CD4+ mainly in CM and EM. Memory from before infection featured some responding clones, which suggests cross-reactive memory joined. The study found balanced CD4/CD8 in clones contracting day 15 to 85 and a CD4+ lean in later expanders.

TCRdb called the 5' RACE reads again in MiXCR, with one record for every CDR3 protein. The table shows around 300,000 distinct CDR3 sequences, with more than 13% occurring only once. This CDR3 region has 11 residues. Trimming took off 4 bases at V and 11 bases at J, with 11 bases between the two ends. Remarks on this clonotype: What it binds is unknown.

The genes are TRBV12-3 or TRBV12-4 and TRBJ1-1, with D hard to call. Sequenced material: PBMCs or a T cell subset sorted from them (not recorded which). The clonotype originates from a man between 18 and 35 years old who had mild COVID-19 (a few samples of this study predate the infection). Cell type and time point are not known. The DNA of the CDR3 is TGTGCCAGCAGTTCCCGTGGTGAGGCTTTCTTT. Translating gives CASSSRGEAFF.